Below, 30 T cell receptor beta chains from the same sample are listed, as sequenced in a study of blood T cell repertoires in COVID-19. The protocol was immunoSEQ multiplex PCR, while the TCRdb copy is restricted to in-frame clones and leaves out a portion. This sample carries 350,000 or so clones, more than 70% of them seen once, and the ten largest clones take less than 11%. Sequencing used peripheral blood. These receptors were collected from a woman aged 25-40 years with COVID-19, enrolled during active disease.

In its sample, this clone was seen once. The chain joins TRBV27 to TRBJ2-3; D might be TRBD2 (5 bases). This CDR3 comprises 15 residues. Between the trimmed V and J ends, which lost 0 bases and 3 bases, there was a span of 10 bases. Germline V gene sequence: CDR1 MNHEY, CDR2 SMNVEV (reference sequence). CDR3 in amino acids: CASSLSRSGTDTQYF. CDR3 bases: TGTGCCAGCAGTTTATCGAGGTCGGGGACAGATACGCAGTATTTT.

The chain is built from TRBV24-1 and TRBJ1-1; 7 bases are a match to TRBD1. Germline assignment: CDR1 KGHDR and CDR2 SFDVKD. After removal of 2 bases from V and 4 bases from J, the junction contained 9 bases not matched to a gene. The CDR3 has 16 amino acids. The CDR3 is CATSDSGTGAGTEAFF. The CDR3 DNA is TGTGCCACCAGTGATTCGGGAACAGGGGCGGGCACTGAAGCTTTCTTT.

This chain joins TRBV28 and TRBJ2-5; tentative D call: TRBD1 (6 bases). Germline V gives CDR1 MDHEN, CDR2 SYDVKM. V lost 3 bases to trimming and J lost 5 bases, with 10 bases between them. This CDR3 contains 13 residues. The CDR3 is CASSFGGLETQYF. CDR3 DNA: TGTGCCAGCAGTTTTGGGGGCTTGGAGACCCAGTACTTC.

DNA of the CDR3: TGTGCCAGCAGTTTATGGGGACAGGGGGGGTACGGCTACACCTTC. Its translation: CASSLWGQGGYGYTF. The chain joins TRBV28 to TRBJ1-2; 11 bases line up with TRBD1. The germline CDR1 and CDR2 sequences are MDHEN and SYDVKM. The CDR3 has 15 residues. The V segment lost 0 bases and the J segment 8 bases; nucleotides outside the gene matches: 5.

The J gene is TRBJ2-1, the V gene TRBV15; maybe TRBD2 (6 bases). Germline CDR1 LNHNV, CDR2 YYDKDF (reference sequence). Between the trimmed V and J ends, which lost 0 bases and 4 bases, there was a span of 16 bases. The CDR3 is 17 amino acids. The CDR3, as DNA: TGTGCCACCAGCAGAGATGTAACTAGCTCGGGGTACAATGAGCAGTTCTTC. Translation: CATSRDVTSSGYNEQFF.

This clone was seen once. Here the CDR3 reads CASSYSGRGYQETQYF. In DNA form, the CDR3 reads TGTGCCAGCAGTTACTCGGGCAGAGGGTACCAAGAGACCCAGTACTTC. The chain recombines TRBV6-6 with TRBJ2-5; TRBD2 is a possible D gene (5 bases). Per the germline V gene, CDR1 is MNHNY and CDR2 is SVGAGI (reference sequence). V lost 0 bases to trimming and J lost 0 bases, with 11 bases between them. The length of the CDR3 is 16 residues.

The chain's CDR3 is CASSAARNEQFF. The CDR3 DNA sequence: TGCGCCAGCAGTGCCGCACGGAATGAGCAGTTCTTC. The chain uses TRBV5-1 and TRBJ2-1; no clear D gene. Germline CDR1 SGHRS, CDR2 YFSETQ. Trimming took off 5 bases at V and 7 bases at J, with 10 bases between the two ends. The CDR3 is made up of 12 amino acids.

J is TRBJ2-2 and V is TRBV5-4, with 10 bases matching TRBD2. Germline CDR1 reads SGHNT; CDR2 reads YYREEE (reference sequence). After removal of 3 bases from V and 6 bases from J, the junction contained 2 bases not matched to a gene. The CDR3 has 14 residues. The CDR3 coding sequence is TGTGCCAGCAGCTCCGGACTAGCGGCCGGGGAGCTGTTTTTT. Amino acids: CASSSGLAAGELFF.

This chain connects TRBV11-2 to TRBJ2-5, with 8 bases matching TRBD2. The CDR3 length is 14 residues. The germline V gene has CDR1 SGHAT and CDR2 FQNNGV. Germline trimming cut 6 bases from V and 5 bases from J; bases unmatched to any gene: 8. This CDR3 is CASSSGTSEETQYF. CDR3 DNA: TGTGCCAGCAGTTCCGGGACTAGTGAGGAGACCCAGTACTTC. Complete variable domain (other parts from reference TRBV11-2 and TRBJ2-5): EAGVAQSPRYKIIEKRQSVAFWCNPISGHATLYWYQQILGQGPKLLIQFQNNGVVDDSQLPKDRFSAERLKGVDSTLKIQPAKLEDSAVYLCASSSGTSEETQYFGPGTRLLVL.

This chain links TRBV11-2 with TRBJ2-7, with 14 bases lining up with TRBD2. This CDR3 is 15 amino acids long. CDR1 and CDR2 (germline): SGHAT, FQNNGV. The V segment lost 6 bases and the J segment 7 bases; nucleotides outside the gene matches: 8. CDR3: CASRSGTSGRGEQYF. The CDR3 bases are TGTGCCAGCAGATCCGGGACTAGCGGGAGAGGAGAGCAGTACTTC. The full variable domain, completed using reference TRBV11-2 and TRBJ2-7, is EAGVAQSPRYKIIEKRQSVAFWCNPISGHATLYWYQQILGQGPKLLIQFQNNGVVDDSQLPKDRFSAERLKGVDSTLKIQPAKLEDSAVYLCASRSGTSGRGEQYFGPGTRLTVT.

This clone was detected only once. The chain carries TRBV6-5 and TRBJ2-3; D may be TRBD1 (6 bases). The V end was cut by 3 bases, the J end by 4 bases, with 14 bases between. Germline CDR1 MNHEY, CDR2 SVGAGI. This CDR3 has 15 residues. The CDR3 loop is CASSYRTVDPDTQYF. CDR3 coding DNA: TGTGCCAGCAGTTATAGGACAGTCGACCCAGATACGCAGTATTTT.

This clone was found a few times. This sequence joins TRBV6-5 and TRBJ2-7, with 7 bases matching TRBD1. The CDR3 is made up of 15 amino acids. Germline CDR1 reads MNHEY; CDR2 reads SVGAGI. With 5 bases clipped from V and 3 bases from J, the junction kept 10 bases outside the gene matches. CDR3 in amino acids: CASSRPGGAFYEQYF. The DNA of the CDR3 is TGTGCCAGCAGTCGCCCAGGGGGTGCGTTCTACGAGCAGTACTTC.

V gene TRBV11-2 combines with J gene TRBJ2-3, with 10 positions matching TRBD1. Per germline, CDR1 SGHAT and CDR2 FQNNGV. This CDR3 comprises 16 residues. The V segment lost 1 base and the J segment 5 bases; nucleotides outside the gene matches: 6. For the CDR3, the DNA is TGTGCCAGCAGCTTAGGCGACAGGGGGCGCGGAGATACGCAGTATTTT. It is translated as CASSLGDRGRGDTQYF.

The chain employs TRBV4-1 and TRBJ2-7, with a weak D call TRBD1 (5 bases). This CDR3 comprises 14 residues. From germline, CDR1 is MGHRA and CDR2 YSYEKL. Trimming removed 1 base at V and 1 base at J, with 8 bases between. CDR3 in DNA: TGCGCCAGCAGCCAAGGCCAGGGATCCTACGAGCAGTACTTC. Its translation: CASSQGQGSYEQYF.

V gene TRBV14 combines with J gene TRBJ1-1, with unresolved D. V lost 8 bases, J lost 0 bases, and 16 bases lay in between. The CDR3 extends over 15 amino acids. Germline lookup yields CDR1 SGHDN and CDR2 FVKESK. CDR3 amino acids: CASSRLEVLNTEAFF. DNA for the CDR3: TGTGCCAGCTCCCGTCTGGAGGTACTGAACACTGAAGCTTTCTTT.

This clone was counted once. CDR3 region: CASRGDRVSTGELFF. The CDR3 coding sequence is TGTGCCAGTAGGGGGGACAGGGTGAGCACCGGGGAGCTGTTTTTT. The chain combines TRBV19 with TRBJ2-2; 9 bases align to TRBD1. Germline trimming cut 6 bases from V and 4 bases from J; bases unmatched to any gene: 6. The CDR3 contains 15 residues. Germline values: CDR1 LNHDA, CDR2 SQIVND (reference sequence).

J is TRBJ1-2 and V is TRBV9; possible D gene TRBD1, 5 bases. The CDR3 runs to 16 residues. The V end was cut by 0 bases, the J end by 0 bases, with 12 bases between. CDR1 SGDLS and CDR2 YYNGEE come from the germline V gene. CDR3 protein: CASSVGNRPTNYGYTF. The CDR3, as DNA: TGTGCCAGCAGCGTAGGGAACAGGCCGACTAACTATGGCTACACCTTC.

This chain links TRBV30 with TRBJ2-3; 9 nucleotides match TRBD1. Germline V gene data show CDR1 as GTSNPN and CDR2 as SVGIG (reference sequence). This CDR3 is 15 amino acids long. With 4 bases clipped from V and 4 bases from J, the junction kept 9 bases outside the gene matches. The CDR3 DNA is TGTGCCTGGAAACAGGGGGCTGGAGAGGCAGATACGCAGTATTTT. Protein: CAWKQGAGEADTQYF.

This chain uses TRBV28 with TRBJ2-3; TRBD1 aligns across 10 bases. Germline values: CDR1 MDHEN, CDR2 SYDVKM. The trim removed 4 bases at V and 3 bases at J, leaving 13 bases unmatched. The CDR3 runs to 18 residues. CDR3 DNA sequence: TGTGCCAGCAGTTCGCGACAGGGGGCGGTCTTAGGTACAGATACGCAGTATTTT. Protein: CASSSRQGAVLGTDTQYF. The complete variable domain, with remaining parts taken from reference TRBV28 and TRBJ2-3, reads DVKVTQSSRYLVKRTGEKVFLECVQDMDHENMFWYRQDPGLGLRLIYFSYDVKMKEKGDIPEGYSVSREKKERFSLILESASTNQTSMYLCASSSRQGAVLGTDTQYFGPGTRLTVL.

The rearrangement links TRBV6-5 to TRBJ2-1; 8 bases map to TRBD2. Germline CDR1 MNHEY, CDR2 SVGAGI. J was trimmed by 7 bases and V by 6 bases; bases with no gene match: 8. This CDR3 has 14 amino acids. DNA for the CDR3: TGTGCCAGCAGCTTCAGCGGGAGTCGTAATGAGCAGTTCTTC. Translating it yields CASSFSGSRNEQFF.

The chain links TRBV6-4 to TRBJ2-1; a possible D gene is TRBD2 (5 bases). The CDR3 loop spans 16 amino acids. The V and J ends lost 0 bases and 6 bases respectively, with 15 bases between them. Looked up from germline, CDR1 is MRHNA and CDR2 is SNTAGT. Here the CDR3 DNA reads TGTGCCAGCAGTGACTCAATTGGGAGTTCGTCCAATGAGCAGTTCTTC. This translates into CASSDSIGSSSNEQFF.

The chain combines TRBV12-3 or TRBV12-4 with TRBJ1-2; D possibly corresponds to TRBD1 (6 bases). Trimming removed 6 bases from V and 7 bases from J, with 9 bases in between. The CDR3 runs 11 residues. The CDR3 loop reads CASSRGPGYTF. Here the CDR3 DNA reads TGTGCCAGCAGCAGGGGTCCTGGCTACACCTTC.

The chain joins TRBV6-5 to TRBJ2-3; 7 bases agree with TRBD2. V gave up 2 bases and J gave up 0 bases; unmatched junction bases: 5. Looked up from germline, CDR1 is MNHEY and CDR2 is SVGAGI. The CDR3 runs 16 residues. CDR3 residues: CASSYTSGASTDTQYF. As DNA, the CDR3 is TGTGCCAGCAGTTACACCAGCGGGGCCAGCACAGATACGCAGTATTTT.

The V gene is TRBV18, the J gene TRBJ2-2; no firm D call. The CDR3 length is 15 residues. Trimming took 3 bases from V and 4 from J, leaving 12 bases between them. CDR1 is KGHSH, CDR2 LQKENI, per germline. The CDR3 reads CASSPLPASTGELFF. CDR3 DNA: TGTGCCAGCTCACCCCTACCAGCTAGCACCGGGGAGCTGTTTTTT.

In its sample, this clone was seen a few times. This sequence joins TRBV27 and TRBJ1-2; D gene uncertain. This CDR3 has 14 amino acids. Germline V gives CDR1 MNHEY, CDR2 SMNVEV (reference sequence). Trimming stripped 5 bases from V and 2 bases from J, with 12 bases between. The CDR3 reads CASSHGNSNYGYTF. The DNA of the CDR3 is TGTGCCAGCAGTCACGGGAATTCCAACTATGGCTACACCTTC.

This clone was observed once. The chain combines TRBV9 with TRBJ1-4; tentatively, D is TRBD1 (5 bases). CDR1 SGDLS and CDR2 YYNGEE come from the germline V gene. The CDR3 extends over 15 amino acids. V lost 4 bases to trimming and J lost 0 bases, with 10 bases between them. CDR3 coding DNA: TGTGCCAGCAGCCGGACACCGGCAACTAATGAAAAACTGTTTTTT. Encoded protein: CASSRTPATNEKLFF.

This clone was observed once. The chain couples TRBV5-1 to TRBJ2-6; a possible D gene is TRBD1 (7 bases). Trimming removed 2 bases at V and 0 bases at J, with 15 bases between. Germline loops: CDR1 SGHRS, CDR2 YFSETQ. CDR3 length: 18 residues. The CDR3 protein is CASSFRGVPSSGANVLTF. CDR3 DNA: TGCGCCAGCAGCTTCAGGGGGGTCCCAAGCTCTGGGGCCAACGTCCTGACTTTC.

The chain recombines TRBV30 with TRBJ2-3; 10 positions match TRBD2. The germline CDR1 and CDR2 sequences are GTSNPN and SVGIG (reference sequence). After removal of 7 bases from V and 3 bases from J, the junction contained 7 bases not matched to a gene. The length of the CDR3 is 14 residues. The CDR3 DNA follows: TGTGCCTTACGAGCGGGAGGGGATACAGATACGCAGTATTTT. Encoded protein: CALRAGGDTDTQYF.

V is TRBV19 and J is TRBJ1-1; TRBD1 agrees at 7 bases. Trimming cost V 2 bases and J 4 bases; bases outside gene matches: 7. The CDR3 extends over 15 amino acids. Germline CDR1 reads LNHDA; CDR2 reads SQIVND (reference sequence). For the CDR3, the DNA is TGTGCCAGTAGTATAAGGTCTCCAGGGGGCACTGAAGCTTTCTTT. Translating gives CASSIRSPGGTEAFF.

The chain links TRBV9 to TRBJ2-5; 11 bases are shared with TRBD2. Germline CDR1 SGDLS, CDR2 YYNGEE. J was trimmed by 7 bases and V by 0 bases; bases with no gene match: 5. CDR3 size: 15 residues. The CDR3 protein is CASSVGSGGAGTQYF. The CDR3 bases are TGTGCCAGCAGCGTAGGTAGCGGGGGGGCCGGGACCCAGTACTTC.